The TCR beta chain described here comes from a study of breast tumors, draining lymph nodes, adjacent tissues. Whole-study findings and limits: The data were judged consistent with most tumor T cells coming from lymph node and expanding in tumor. Luminal-like breast cancer showed significantly greater tumor-nontumor repertoire similarity than basal-like breast cancer did. The lymph node origin of tumor T cells was framed as consistent with a hypothesis, not demonstrated. Tumors had less TCR diversity than lymph nodes, more than nontumor tissue.

The lymph nodes were axillary draining lymph nodes from breast cancer patients. TCRdb re-called the multiplex PCR reads with MiXCR, one entry per CDR3 protein. The sample contains some 170,000 distinct CDR3 sequences, around 35% of which appear only once. This CDR3 has 12 amino acids. Germline lookup yields CDR1 SGHTA and CDR2 FQGNSA. Trimming removed 7 bases at V and 6 bases at J, with 11 bases between. The table lists this clonotype with many counts. Its antigen is currently unknown. The sample consisted of axillary lymph node tissue. The chain combines TRBV7-2 with TRBJ2-3; no clear D. The sequence derives from a female donor with breast cancer. Some clones in this sample may be carry-over from other donors' samples. CDR3 nucleotide sequence: TGTGCCAGCACCTCTCCCGCCGATACGCAGTATTTT. It specifies CASTSPADTQYF. Using reference TRBV7-2 and TRBJ2-3 for the parts outside the CDR3, the full variable domain is GAGVSQSPSNKVTEKGKDVELRCDPISGHTALYWYRQSLGQGLEFLIYFQGNSAPDKSGLPSDRFSAERTGGSVSTLTIQRTQQEDSAVYLCASTSPADTQYFGPGTRLTVL.